This passage covers 3 T cell receptor beta chains from one sample sequenced in a study of PD-1 blockade in classical Hodgkin lymphoma. Libraries were prepared by immunoSEQ multiplex PCR; TCRdb keeps only in-frame clonotypes and omits some of them. The sample lists about 93,000 clones, roughly 73% occurring once. Specified time point: cycle 4 day 1 (C4D1), after 6 weeks of nivolumab. Relapse after autologous stem cell transplantation occurred in every patient, and brentuximab vedotin exposure varied. Sample: peripheral blood mononuclear cells (PBMCs), taken before the fourth cycle of nivolumab. All receptors derive from a human donor with classical Hodgkin lymphoma.

The chain is built from TRBV19 and TRBJ2-3, with D perhaps given as TRBD1 or TRBD2 (6 bases each). Germline CDR1 is LNHDA and CDR2 is SQIVND (reference sequence). CDR3 length: 16 residues. The V end was cut by 3 bases, the J end by 0 bases, with 13 bases between. DNA of the CDR3: TGTGCCAGTAGTATTCTCGGGGGCAGCAGCACAGATACGCAGTATTTT. Amino acid sequence: CASSILGGSSTDTQYF. The whole variable domain, filled in from reference TRBV19 and TRBJ2-3, reads DGGITQSPKYLFRKEGQNVTLSCEQNLNHDAMYWYRQDPGQGLRLIYYSQIVNDFQKGDIAEGYSVSREKKESFPLTVTSAQKNPTAFYLCASSILGGSSTDTQYFGPGTRLTVL.

This rearrangement joins TRBV11-1 to TRBJ2-7; TRBD2 aligns across 10 bases. The length of the CDR3 is 15 residues. The J segment lost 3 bases and the V segment lost 4 bases, leaving 6 bases of the junction unmatched. The germline V gene encodes CDR1 SGHAT and CDR2 FQDESV (reference sequence). The CDR3 nucleotides are TGTGCCAGCAGCTCCGGACTAGCGGCTTTCTACGAGCAGTACTTC. This sequence encodes CASSSGLAAFYEQYF.

This sequence joins TRBV6-5 and TRBJ2-7; D may be TRBD1 (5 bases). The V end was cut by 7 bases, the J end by 2 bases, with 12 bases between. Germline V CDR1 and CDR2: MNHEY, SVGAGI. The CDR3 covers 13 residues. This chain's CDR3 is CASTPAGTYEQYF. The CDR3 DNA reads TGTGCCAGCACACCCGCAGGGACCTACGAGCAGTACTTC.